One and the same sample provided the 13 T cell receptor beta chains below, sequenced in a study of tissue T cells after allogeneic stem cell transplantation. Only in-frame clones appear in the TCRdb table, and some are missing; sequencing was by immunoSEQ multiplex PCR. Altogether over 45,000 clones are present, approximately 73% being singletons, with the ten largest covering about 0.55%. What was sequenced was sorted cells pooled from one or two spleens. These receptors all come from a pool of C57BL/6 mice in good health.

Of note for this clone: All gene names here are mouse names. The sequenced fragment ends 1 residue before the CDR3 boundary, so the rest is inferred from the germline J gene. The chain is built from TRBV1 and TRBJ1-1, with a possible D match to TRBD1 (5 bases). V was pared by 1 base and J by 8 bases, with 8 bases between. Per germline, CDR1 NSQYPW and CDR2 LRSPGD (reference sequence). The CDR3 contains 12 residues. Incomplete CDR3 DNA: TGCACCTGCAGTGCAGGGGCAGGGGAAGTCTTC. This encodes CTCSAGAGEVF. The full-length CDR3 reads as CTCSAGAGEVFF.

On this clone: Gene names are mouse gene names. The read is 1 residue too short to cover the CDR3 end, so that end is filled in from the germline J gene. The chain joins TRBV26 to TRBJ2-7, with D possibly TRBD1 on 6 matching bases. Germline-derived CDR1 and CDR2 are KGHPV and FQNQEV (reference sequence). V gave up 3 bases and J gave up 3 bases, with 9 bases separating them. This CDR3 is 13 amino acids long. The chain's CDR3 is CASSLSGVYEQYF. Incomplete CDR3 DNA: TGTGCCAGCAGTCTATCAGGGGTCTATGAACAGTAC.

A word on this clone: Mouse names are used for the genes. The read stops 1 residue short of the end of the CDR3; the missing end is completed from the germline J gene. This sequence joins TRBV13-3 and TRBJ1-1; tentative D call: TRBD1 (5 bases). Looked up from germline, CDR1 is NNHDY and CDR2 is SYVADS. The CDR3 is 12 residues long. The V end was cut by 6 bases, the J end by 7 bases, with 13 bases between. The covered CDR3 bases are TGTGCCAGCAAGGAGAGGGGAGGAGAAGTCTTC. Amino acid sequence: CASKERGGEVF. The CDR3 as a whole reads CASKERGGEVFF.

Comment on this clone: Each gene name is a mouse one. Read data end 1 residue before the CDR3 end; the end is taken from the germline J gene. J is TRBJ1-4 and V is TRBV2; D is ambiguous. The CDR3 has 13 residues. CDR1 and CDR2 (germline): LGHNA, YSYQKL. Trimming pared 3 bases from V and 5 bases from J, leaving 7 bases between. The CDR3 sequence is CASSQTGNERLFF. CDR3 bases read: TGTGCCAGCAGCCAGACGGGGAACGAAAGATTATTT.

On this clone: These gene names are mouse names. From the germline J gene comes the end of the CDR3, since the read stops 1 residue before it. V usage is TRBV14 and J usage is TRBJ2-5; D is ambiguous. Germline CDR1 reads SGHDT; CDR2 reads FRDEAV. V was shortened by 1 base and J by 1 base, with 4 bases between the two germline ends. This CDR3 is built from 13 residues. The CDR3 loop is CASSFPDQDTQYF. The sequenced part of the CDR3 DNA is TGTGCCAGCAGTTTCCCAGACCAAGACACCCAGTAC.

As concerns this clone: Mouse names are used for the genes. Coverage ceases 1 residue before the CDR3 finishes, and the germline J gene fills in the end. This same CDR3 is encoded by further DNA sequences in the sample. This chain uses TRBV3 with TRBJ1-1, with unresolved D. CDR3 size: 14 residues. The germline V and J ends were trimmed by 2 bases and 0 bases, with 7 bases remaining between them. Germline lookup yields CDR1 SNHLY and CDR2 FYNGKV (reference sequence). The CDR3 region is CASSLRQANTEVFF. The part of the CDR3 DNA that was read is TGTGCCAGCAGCTTACGGCAGGCAAACACAGAAGTCTTC. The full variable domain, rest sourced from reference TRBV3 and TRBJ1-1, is GPKVLQIPSHQIIDMGQMVTLNCDPVSNHLYFYWYKQILGQQMEFLVNFYNGKVMEKSKLFKDQFSVERPDGSYFTLKIQPTALEDSAVYFCASSLRQANTEVFFGKGTRLTVV.

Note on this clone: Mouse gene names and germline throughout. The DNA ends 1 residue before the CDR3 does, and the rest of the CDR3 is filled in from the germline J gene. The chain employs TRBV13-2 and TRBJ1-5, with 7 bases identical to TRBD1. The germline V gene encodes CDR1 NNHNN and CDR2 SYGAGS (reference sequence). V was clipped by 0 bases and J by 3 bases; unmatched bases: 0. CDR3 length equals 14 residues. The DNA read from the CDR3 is TGTGCCAGCGGTGATGGACAGGGCAACCAGGCTCCGCTT. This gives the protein CASGDGQGNQAPL. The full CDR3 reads CASGDGQGNQAPLF.

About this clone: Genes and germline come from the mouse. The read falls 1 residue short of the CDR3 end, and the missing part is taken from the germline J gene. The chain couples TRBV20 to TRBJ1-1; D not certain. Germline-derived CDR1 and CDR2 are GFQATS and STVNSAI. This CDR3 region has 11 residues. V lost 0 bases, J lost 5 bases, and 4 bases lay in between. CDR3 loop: CGARETTEVFF. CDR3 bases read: TGTGGTGCTAGGGAAACAACAGAAGTCTTC.

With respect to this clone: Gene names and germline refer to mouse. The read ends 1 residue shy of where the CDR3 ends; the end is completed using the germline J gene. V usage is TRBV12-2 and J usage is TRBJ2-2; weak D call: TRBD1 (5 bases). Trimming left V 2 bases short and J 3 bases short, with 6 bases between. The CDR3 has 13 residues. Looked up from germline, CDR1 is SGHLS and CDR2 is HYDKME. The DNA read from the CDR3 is TGTGCCAGCTCTCGGACATACACCGGGCAGCTCTAC. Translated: CASSRTYTGQLY. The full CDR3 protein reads CASSRTYTGQLYF.

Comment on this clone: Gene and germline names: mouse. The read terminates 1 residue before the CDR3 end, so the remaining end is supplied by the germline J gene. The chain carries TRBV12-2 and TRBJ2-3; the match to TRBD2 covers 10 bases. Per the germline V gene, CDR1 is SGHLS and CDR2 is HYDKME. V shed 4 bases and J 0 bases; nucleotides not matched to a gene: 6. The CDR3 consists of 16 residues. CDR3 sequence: CASSSPGLGSAETLYF. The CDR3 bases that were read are TGTGCCAGCTCCTCACCGGGACTGGGGAGTGCAGAAACGCTGTAT.

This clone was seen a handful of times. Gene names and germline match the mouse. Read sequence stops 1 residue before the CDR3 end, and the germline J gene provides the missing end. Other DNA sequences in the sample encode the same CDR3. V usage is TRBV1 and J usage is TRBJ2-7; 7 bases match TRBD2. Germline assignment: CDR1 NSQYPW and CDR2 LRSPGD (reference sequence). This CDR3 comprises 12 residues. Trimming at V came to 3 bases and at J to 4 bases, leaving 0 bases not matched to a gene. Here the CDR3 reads CTCSAGGYEQYF. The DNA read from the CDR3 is TGCACCTGCAGTGCTGGGGGGTATGAACAGTAC.

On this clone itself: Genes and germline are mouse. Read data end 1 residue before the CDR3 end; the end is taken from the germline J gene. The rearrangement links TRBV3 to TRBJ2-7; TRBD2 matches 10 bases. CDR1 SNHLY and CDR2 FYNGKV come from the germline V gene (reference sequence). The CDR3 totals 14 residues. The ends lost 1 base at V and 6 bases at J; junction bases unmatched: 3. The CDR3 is CASSLEAGGAEQYF. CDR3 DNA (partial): TGTGCCAGCAGCTTAGAAGCTGGGGGGGCTGAACAGTAC.

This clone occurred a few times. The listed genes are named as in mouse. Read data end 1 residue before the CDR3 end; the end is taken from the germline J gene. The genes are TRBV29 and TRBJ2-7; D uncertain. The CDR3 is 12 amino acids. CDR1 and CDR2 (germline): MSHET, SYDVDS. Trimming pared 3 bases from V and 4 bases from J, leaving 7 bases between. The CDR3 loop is CASSLEGYEQYF. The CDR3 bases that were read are TGTGCTAGCAGTTTGGAGGGATATGAACAGTAC. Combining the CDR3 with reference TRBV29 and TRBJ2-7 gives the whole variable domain DMKVTQMPRYLIKRMGENVLLECGQDMSHETMYWYRQDPGLGLQLIYISYDVDSNSEGDIPKGYRVSRKKREHFSLILDSAKTNQTSVYFCASSLEGYEQYFGPGTRLTVL.